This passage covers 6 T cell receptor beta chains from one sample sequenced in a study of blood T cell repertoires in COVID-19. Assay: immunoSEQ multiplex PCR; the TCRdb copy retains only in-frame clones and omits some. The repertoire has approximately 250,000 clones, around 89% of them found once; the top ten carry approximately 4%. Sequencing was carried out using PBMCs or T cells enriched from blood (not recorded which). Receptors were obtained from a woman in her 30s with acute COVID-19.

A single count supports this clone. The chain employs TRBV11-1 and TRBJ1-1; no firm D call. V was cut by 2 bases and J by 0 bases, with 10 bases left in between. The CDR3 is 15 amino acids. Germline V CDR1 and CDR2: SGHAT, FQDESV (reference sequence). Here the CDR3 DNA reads TGTGCCAGCAGCTTATCCGACAACCTGAACACTGAAGCTTTCTTT. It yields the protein CASSLSDNLNTEAFF.

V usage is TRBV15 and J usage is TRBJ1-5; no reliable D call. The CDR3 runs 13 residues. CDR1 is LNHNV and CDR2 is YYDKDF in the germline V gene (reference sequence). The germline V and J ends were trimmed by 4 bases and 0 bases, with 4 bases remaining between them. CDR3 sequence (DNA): TGTGCCACCAGCACCTATAGCAATCAGCCCCAGCATTTT. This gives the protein CATSTYSNQPQHF.

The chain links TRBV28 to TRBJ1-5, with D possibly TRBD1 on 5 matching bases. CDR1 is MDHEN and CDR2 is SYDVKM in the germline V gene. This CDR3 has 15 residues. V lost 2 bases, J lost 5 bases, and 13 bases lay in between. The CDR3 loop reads CASSLRSGFHQPQHF. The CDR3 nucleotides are TGTGCCAGCAGTTTAAGGTCAGGGTTCCATCAGCCCCAGCATTTT.

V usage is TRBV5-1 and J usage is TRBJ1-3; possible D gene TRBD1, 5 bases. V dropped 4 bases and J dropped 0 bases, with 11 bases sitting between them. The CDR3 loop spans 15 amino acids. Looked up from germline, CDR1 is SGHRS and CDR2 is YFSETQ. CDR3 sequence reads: CASSGGTTSGNTIYF. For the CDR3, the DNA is TGCGCCAGCAGCGGGGGGACCACCTCTGGAAACACCATATATTTT.

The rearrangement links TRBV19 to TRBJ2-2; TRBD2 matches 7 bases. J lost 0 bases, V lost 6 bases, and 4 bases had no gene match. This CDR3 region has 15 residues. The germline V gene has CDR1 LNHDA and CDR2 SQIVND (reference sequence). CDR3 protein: CASRPTSPNTGELFF. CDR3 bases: TGTGCCAGTAGACCGACTAGCCCGAACACCGGGGAGCTGTTTTTT.

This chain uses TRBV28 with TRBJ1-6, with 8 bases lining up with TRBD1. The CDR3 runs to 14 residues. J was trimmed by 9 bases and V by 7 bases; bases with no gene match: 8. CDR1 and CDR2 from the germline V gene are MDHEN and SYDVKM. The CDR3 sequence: CASTKTGEGSPLHF. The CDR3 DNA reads TGTGCCAGCACTAAGACAGGGGAGGGTTCACCCCTCCACTTT.